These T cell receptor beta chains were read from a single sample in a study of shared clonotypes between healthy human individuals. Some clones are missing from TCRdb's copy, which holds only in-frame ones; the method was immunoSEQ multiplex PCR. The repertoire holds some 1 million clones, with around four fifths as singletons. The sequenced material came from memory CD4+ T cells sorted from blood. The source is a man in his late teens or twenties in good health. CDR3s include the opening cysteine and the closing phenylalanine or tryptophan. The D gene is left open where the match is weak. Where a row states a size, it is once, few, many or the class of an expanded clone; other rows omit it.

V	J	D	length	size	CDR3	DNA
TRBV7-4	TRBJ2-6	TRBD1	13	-	CASTLGQGGVLTF	TGTGCCAGCACCCTCGGACAGGGCGGAGTCCTGACTTTC
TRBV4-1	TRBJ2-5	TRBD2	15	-	CASSGREGGRETQYF	TGCGCCAGCAGCGGCAGGGAGGGAGGGAGGGAGACCCAGTACTTC
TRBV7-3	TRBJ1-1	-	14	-	CASSLGGKNTEAFF	TGTGCCAGCAGCTTAGGGGGTAAGAACACTGAAGCTTTCTTT
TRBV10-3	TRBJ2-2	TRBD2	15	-	CATSRGTSATGELFF	TGTGCCACCTCTAGGGGGACTAGCGCGACCGGGGAGCTGTTTTTT
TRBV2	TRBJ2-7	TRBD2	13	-	CASNPVGGYEQYF	TGTGCCAGCAATCCAGTCGGGGGGTACGAGCAGTACTTC
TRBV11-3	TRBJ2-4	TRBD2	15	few	CASSPGLAGGNIQYF	TGTGCCAGCAGCCCGGGACTAGCGGGGGGAAACATTCAGTACTTC
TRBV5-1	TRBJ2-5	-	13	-	CASSFGVGETQYF	TGCGCCAGCAGCTTTGGGGTTGGGGAGACCCAGTACTTC
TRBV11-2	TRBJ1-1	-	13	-	CASSKEMNTEAFF	TGTGCCAGCAGCAAGGAAATGAACACTGAAGCTTTCTTT
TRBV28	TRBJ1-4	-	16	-	CASSFPGKDLNEKLFF	TGTGCCAGCAGTTTCCCGGGAAAGGACCTTAATGAAAAACTGTTTTTT
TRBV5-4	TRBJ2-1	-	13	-	CASSFPGVDEQFF	TGTGCCAGCAGCTTCCCCGGGGTCGATGAGCAGTTCTTC
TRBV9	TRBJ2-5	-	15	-	CASSAAFLAGETQYF	TGTGCCAGCAGCGCGGCGTTCCTCGCAGGGGAGACCCAGTACTTC
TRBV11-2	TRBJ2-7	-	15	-	CASSLGGQRTYEQYF	TGTGCCAGCAGCTTAGGGGGTCAGCGGACCTACGAGCAGTACTTC
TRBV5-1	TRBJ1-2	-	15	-	CASSWRTDSTYGYTF	TGCGCCAGCAGCTGGAGGACGGACAGCACCTATGGCTACACCTTC
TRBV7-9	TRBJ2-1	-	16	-	CASSLHWELTYNEQFF	TGTGCCAGCAGCTTACACTGGGAATTGACCTACAATGAGCAGTTCTTC
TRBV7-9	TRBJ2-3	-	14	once	CASSLVGGTDTQYF	TGTGCCAGCAGCTTAGTAGGGGGCACAGATACGCAGTATTTT
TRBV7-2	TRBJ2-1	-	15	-	CASSFFTGGGNEQFF	TGTGCCAGCAGCTTTTTTACGGGCGGTGGCAATGAGCAGTTCTTC
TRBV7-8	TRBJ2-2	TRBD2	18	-	CASSSYGGSGANTGELFF	TGTGCCAGCAGCTCTTATGGAGGTAGCGGGGCGAACACCGGGGAGCTGTTTTTT
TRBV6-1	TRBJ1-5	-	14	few	CASSEVGAKQPQHF	TGTGCCAGCAGTGAAGTGGGGGCAAAACAGCCCCAGCATTTT
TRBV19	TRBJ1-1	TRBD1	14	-	CASSIEARQGEAFF	TGTGCCAGTAGTATAGAGGCCCGACAGGGGGAAGCTTTCTTT
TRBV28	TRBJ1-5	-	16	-	CASSTRRRGSNQPQHF	TGTGCCAGCAGTACCCGCCGTCGGGGAAGCAATCAGCCCCAGCATTTT
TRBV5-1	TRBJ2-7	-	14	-	CASSVDGGSYEQYF	TGCGCCAGCAGCGTCGACGGGGGCTCCTACGAGCAGTACTTC
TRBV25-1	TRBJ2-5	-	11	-	CASSPQETQYF	TGTGCCAGCAGTCCGCAAGAGACCCAGTACTTC
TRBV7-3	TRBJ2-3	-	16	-	CASSLMEGVGSGTQYF	TGTGCCAGCAGCTTAATGGAGGGAGTTGGGAGCGGTACGCAGTATTTT
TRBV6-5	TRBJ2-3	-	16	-	CASSYRQLGGTDTQYF	TGTGCCAGCAGTTACAGGCAACTCGGGGGCACAGATACGCAGTATTTT
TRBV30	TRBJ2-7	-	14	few	CAWSTRGTAYEQYF	TGTGCCTGGAGTACGCGTGGTACGGCCTACGAGCAGTACTTC
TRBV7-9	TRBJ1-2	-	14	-	CASSLGGSNYGYTF	TGTGCCAGCAGCTTAGGGGGTTCTAACTATGGCTACACCTTC
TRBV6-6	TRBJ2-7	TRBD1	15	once	CASRGAGTGAYEQYF	TGTGCCAGCAGAGGGGCCGGGACAGGCGCCTACGAGCAGTACTTC
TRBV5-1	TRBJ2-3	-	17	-	CASSPEGTSGSTDTQYF	TGCGCCAGCAGCCCAGAGGGGACTTCTGGGAGCACAGATACGCAGTATTTT
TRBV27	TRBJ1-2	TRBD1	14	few	CASSSVQGIGGYTF	TGTGCCAGCAGTTCGGTACAGGGGATCGGTGGCTACACCTTC
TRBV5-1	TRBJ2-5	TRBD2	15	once	CASSGTSGRIETQYF	TGCGCCAGCAGCGGAACTAGCGGGAGGATTGAGACCCAGTACTTC
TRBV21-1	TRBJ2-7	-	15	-	CASSLFPTLRNEQYF	TGTGCCAGCAGCCTATTTCCTACCCTGAGGAACGAGCAGTACTTC
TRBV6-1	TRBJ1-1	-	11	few	CASQDSSEAFF	TGTGCCAGCCAGGACAGTTCTGAAGCTTTCTTT
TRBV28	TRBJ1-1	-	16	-	CASSERRGVRNTEAFF	TGTGCCAGCAGCGAACGTAGGGGGGTACGGAACACTGAAGCTTTCTTT
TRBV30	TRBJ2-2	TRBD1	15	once	CAWSPRWDRDGELFF	TGTGCCTGGAGTCCAAGGTGGGACAGAGACGGGGAGCTGTTTTTT
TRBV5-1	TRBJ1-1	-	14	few	CASSEGGGGTEAFF	TGCGCCAGCAGCGAAGGGGGAGGAGGAACTGAAGCTTTCTTT
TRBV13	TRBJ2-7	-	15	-	CASSFSGYPRYEQYF	TGTGCCAGCAGCTTTTCAGGGTACCCCCGCTACGAGCAGTACTTC
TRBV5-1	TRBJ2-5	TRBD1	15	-	CASSLVRQGKETQYF	TGCGCCAGCAGCTTGGTGCGACAGGGGAAAGAGACCCAGTACTTC
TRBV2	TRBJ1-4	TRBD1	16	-	CASSRVGTGVNEKLFF	TGTGCCAGCAGTAGGGTCGGGACAGGGGTTAATGAAAAACTGTTTTTT
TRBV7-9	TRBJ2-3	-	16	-	CASSPGTSLHTDTQYF	TGTGCCAGCAGCCCCGGAACTAGCCTACACACAGATACGCAGTATTTT
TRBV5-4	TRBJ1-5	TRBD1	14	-	CASSGTGGNQPQHF	TGTGCCAGCAGCGGGACAGGGGGCAATCAGCCCCAGCATTTT
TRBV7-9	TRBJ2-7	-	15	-	CASSPGGDRAHVQYF	TGTGCCAGCAGCCCCGGGGGCGACAGGGCCCACGTGCAGTACTTC
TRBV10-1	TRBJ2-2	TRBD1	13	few	CASQGANTGELFF	TGCGCCAGTCAGGGGGCTAACACCGGGGAGCTGTTTTTT